This T cell receptor (beta chain) was observed in a study of regulatory T cells in long-lasting Graves disease. Study summary: With positive TSH receptor antibodies and over 5 years of antithyroid drugs, Graves' disease was considered persistent.

HTBI primers from iRepertoire and Arm-PCR of CDR3 regions yielded the TCR beta libraries. TCRdb reanalysed the multiplex PCR reads using MiXCR and keeps one entry per CDR3 protein. The sample yields hundreds of thousands of distinct CDR3 sequences, 20% to 25% seen once. The time point is: persistent/refractory GD, antithyroid drugs over 5 years with positive TRAb. Generation of the TCR library employed RNA extracted from PBMCs. CDR1 is LGHNA and CDR2 is YSLEER in the germline V gene. The CDR3 consists of 16 residues. With 0 bases removed from V and 0 bases from J, the gap between germline ends came to 11 bases. This clonotype was detected only a few times.

The receptor's source is a female donor with Graves disease. The genes are TRBV4-3 and TRBJ1-1, with D tentatively TRBD1 (5 bases). Specimen: peripheral blood mononuclear cells (PBMCs), collected when the disease was refractory, from a patient treated with antithyroid drugs. As DNA, the CDR3 is TGCGCCAGCAGCCAAGAATGGGGCAGCCTGAACACTGAAGCTTTCTTT. Translated, it gives CASSQEWGSLNTEAFF.